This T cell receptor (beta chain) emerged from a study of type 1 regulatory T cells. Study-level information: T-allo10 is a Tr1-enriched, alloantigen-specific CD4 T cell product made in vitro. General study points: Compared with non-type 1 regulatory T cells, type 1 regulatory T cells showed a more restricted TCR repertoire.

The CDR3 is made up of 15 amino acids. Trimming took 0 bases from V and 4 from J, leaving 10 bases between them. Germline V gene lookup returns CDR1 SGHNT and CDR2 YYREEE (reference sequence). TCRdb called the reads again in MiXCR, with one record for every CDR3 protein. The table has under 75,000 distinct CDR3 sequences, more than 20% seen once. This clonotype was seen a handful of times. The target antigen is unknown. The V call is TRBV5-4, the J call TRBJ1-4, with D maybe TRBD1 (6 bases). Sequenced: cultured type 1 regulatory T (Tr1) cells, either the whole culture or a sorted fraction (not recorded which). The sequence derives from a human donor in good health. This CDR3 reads CASSLGGQNNEKLFF. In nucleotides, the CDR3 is TGTGCCAGCAGCTTGGGCGGACAGAATAATGAAAAACTGTTTTTT. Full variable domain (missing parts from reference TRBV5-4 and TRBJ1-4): ETGVTQSPTHLIKTRGQQVTLRCSSQSGHNTVSWYQQALGQGPQFIFQYYREEENGRGNFPPRFSGLQFPNYSSELNVNALELDDSALYLCASSLGGQNNEKLFFGSGTQLSVL.